This is a list of T cell receptor beta chains from one sample in a study of cytomegalovirus exposure and HLA in healthy donors. The assay was immunoSEQ multiplex PCR, and TCRdb's table has in-frame clones only and misses some. Among more than 60,000 clones, 85% to 90% were seen once, and the ten largest hold over 1.5%. The sequenced material came from PBMCs. These receptors originate from a young woman in good health and CMV-seronegative. The CDR3 runs from the conserved cysteine through the conserved F or W. The order of the fields is V gene, J gene, D gene, CDR3 protein. D genes are given only for firm matches.

>TRBV5-1|TRBJ2-5|-
CASGPGTGAGETQYF
>TRBV18|TRBJ2-3|-
CASSRDSPDTQYF
>TRBV7-8|TRBJ2-7|-
CASSFKYEQYF
>TRBV7-3|TRBJ2-3|TRBD2
CASTIAGGTDTQYF
>TRBV4-1|TRBJ2-5|TRBD2
CASSLGTSGETQYF
>TRBV7-9|TRBJ1-5|-
CASSETGGAWNNQPQHF
>TRBV29-1|TRBJ2-1|TRBD2
CSVGGGIFGNEQFF
>TRBV19|TRBJ2-1|-
CASSISNEQFF
>TRBV11-3|TRBJ1-4|TRBD1
CASSLDIVKQGSTTNEKLFF
>TRBV9|TRBJ2-2|-
CASSPKRSEVELFF
>TRBV20-1|TRBJ1-1|-
CSAPERAEAFF
>TRBV6-4|TRBJ2-7|TRBD2
CASSRTSGGHYEQYF
>TRBV4-3|TRBJ1-5|-
CASSQDGLSNQPQHF
>TRBV11-1|TRBJ2-5|-
CASSWDFQETQYF
>TRBV18|TRBJ2-3|TRBD2
CASSWTSGTSGRTDTQYF
>TRBV28|TRBJ2-7|TRBD2
CASSKLAGGAYEQYF
>TRBV7-8|TRBJ2-2|TRBD2
CASSLATGGGALTGELFF
>TRBV4-1|TRBJ2-5|-
CASSQLARWSQGETQYF
>TRBV18|TRBJ2-7|-
CASSARGSYEQYF
>TRBV19|TRBJ1-2|TRBD1
CASSSQGANYGYTF
>TRBV9|TRBJ2-1|TRBD1
CAIDRGSSYNEQFF
>TRBV7-8|TRBJ1-6|TRBD1
CASSPYQSQTGFNSPLHF
>TRBV19|TRBJ1-6|TRBD1
CASSIPGQGSSPLHF
>TRBV6-4|TRBJ2-2|TRBD1
CASSDPQGAITGELFF
>TRBV6-1|TRBJ1-4|-
CASSRAPLVGEKLFF
>TRBV6-1|TRBJ2-1|-
CASSVMVGQGNEQFF
>TRBV15|TRBJ2-3|-
CATSGRPGGDTQYF
>TRBV2|TRBJ2-6|-
CASSDRSGGANVLTF
>TRBV19|TRBJ1-4|-
CASSSSRQVPTNEKLFF
>TRBV6-4|TRBJ2-3|TRBD1
CASSDAPGTGRPDTQYF
>TRBV2|TRBJ2-5|-
CATSWSPGETQYF
>TRBV7-3|TRBJ2-1|TRBD2
CASSLEGTSLYEQFF
>TRBV7-9|TRBJ1-4|-
CASSSDRFKNEKLFF
>TRBV5-6|TRBJ1-4|-
CASSLTGSNEKLFF
>TRBV6-5|TRBJ1-1|-
CASSYWQGNTEAFF
>TRBV30|TRBJ1-1|-
CASVHLDSEAFF
>TRBV7-8|TRBJ2-1|TRBD1
CASSLVDRGKWNNEQFF
>TRBV18|TRBJ1-1|TRBD1
CASSTGVEAFF
>TRBV11-1|TRBJ1-1|TRBD1
CASSLRQGAVNTEAFF
>TRBV6-5|TRBJ2-1|TRBD2
CASSLLAAKGEQFF
>TRBV7-9|TRBJ1-1|-
CASSLGGSEAFF
>TRBV7-3|TRBJ2-5|TRBD1
CASSRGQGIGETQYF
>TRBV5-1|TRBJ2-3|TRBD2
CASSSGTSTSLSDTQYF
>TRBV9|TRBJ2-5|TRBD2
CASSPRERGVSETQYF
>TRBV12-5|TRBJ1-2|-
CASEEQGSFVYTF
>TRBV14|TRBJ1-2|TRBD1
CASSQYRGDGYTF
>TRBV7-9|TRBJ1-1|-
CASSLSGDTEAFF
>TRBV19|TRBJ2-7|TRBD2
CASSPTSGGATLTEQYF
>TRBV28|TRBJ2-3|-
CASSFVGGAIHSDTQYF
>TRBV19|TRBJ2-2|TRBD2
CASSIGTSGRTGELFF
>TRBV5-1|TRBJ2-3|TRBD2
CASSSGGLAGGSTDTQYF
>TRBV5-1|TRBJ2-5|-
CASSMGLGEYETQYF
>TRBV7-2|TRBJ2-5|TRBD1
CASSRTGALQETQYF
>TRBV6-4|TRBJ2-3|TRBD2
CASSRTSGSTDTQYF
>TRBV7-2|TRBJ1-5|-
CASSLDITTPNQPQHF
>TRBV1|TRBJ2-7|-
CTSRRGTVSHEQYF
>TRBV6-5|TRBJ1-3|-
CASSYGESPGNTIYF
>TRBV4-1|TRBJ2-4|-
CASSSPRGLALAKNIQYF
>TRBV7-8|TRBJ1-5|-
CASSPTGYDSNQPQHF
>TRBV7-2|TRBJ2-1|TRBD1
CASSSQTGATISYNEQFF